This TCR beta chain is from a study of CD4 T cells in relation to SARS-CoV-2 and coronaviruses. In the study overall: PBMCs were cultured with antigen for over 8 days before TCR beta sequencing.

As to this clone: The antigen remains undetermined.

CD4+ T cells from unexposed donors were obtained before the COVID-19 pandemic (2011-2018). The cells were cultured for approximately 10 days before CD4+ T cells were isolated. Unexposed-donor CD4+ T cells were probed with SARS-CoV-2 S/N and four cold-coronavirus spikes, cells permitting. Germline V gene data show CDR1 as SQVTM and CDR2 as ANQGSEA. Deletions cut 3 bases from V and 8 bases from J, with 10 bases between. The CDR3 loop spans 11 amino acids. Measured with immunoSEQ multiplex PCR; TCRdb has only the in-frame clones, and not every one. The sample holds around 23,000 clones; about 70% are singletons and the top ten take about 14%.

V gene TRBV29-1 combines with J gene TRBJ1-1; D remains unclear. This TCR was recovered from a human donor in good health. Sequencing was performed on CD4+ T cells from PBMCs, cultured in vitro. The CDR3 DNA follows: TGCAGCGTTGAGGTGGGTTGGGAAGCTTTCTTT. This gives the protein CSVEVGWEAFF.